This TCR beta chain was identified during a study of a mutant IDH1 vaccine in newly diagnosed glioma. Study as a whole: Patients were given eight vaccinations, scheduled in weeks 1, 3, 5, 7, 11, 15, 19 and 23. General study points: Pseudoprogression showed no apparent link to changes in top peripheral T cell clonotypes. Patients mounted vaccine-induced immune responses in approximately 93% of cases.

Time point of the sample: week 23, last vaccination. In every dose of vaccine, 300 ug of mutant IDH1 20-mer peptide was given alongside topical imiquimod. Donors had new WHO grade 3 or 4 IDH1-mutant, ATRX-lost astrocytomas. Generated by immunoSEQ multiplex PCR, the TCRdb table keeps only in-frame clones and is missing some. The sample shows about 65,000 clones, 80% to 90% of them seen only once. This clone has a single count. The target antigen is unknown. The CDR3 is 13 amino acids. The V gene lost 2 bases and the J gene lost 3 bases, with 8 bases spanning the gap. Looked up from germline, CDR1 is MNHEY and CDR2 is SMNVEV (reference sequence).

This sequence was found in a man younger than 40 with glioma. The chain uses TRBV27 and TRBJ2-7; maybe TRBD1 (5 bases). The input for sequencing was PBMCs, taken from a glioma patient whose treatment included an IDH1 peptide vaccine. Here the CDR3 reads CASSLGRDYEQYF. As DNA, the CDR3 is TGTGCCAGCAGTTTAGGCAGGGACTACGAGCAGTACTTC.